This section outlines one T cell receptor beta chain sequence together with its context. Its antigen is currently not known. Base qualities are not at hand, and no much larger clone is one base apart. This same CDR3 is encoded by further DNA sequences in the sample. Interpreted using the paper, the treatment or condition label stands for: some 19 received Ad26.COV2.S at low or high dose, single or two shots; roughly 5 received placebo; per-sample allocation not given. For vaccine and placebo recipients, repertoires were sequenced using samples collected on day 63 after the first injection. Between 29 July and 7 August 2020, Cohort 1b enrolled 20 to 30 adults aged 18-55 years at one site in Boston, USA. Ad26.COV2.S was a replication-incompetent adenovirus type 26 vector expressing a prefusion-stabilized SARS-CoV-2 spike protein from the original Wuhan strain. V has 0 bases trimmed and J has 4 bases trimmed; junction bases matching no gene number 1. CDR1 and CDR2 (LGHNA, YSLEER) derive from the germline V gene. From the cysteine through the phenylalanine, the CDR3 covers 15 amino acids. The kept DNA is CDR3 alone, 45 bases in frame from the first base.

The immunoSEQ Assay was the method used to sequence TCRbeta CDR3 regions. After extraction, genomic DNA underwent amplification by bias-controlled multiplex PCR, followed by high-throughput sequencing. The authors' pipeline ran thus. To quantify the absolute abundance of every unique TCRbeta CDR3 region, sequences were collapsed and filtered. Usable DNA was measured by amplifying reference genes present in all nucleated cells, and TCRbeta template counts were normalized to that usable DNA to estimate T cell fraction. Repertoire TCRs were annotated as SARS-CoV-2-specific when V gene, CDR3 amino acid sequence and J gene were exactly matched to a known reactive TCR set. The reference SARS-CoV-2 TCR set was derived from MIRA and filtered for enrichment in COVID-19-positive ImmuneCODE repertoires, a step that removed public or cross-reactive TCRs. Drawing on the MIRA antigens, annotated TCRs were analysed further at the level of specific ORF or position within ORF. Depth was the summed frequency of annotated unique rearrangements, while breadth was defined as annotated unique rearrangements over total unique productive rearrangements. Two-sided Wilcoxon rank-sum tests were applied when comparing TCR breadth between groups. What TCRdb holds here is the immuneACCESS table cut down to in-frame rearrangements. Part of the clones is not present; checked against another copy, under half of the missing clones reflect an unresolved V gene, and the others are unexplained. The V and J calls and clone size are taken from that table; D and trimming were inferred from the DNA. Here the sample has roughly 300,000 clones; less than 90% occur a single time. Approximately 5.9% of the sample goes to the ten largest clones.

The sample is drawn from a study of Ad26.COV2.S vaccination and SARS-CoV-2 variants (dated by TCRdb to about 2021). Some background on the complete study: Donors in the vaccine arm were drawn from COV1001, a phase I-IIa trial of Ad26.COV2.S in healthy adults that was multicentre, randomized, double-blind and placebo-controlled. Ad26.COV2.S was administered intramuscularly at a dose of 5x10^10 or 1x10^11 viral particles, either as one shot or as two shots given 56 days apart. TCRbeta repertoire sequencing served as the tool for gauging how specific and how broad the SARS-CoV-2-reactive T cell receptors were following Ad26.COV2.S vaccination. A total of around 32 samples were included in the TCR-sequenced set, comprising approximately 20 Ad26.COV2.S vaccine recipients, 5 placebo recipients and 8 SARS-CoV-2 convalescent individuals. Trial participants were randomized into five groups of five, in which low-dose or high-dose Ad26.COV2.S was given once or twice, or placebo was given on both occasions. Blinding of investigators to trial group allocation was maintained during experiments and outcome assessment.

Here is what the overall study found, with its caveats: Vaccine and placebo recipients had similar non-spike TCR breadth, a finding consistent with the vaccine containing only spike. Ad26.COV2.S recipients had higher spike-specific TCR breadth than placebo recipients (P = 0.0014). After vaccination, spike-specific CD8+ and CD4+ T cell responses were reported to show substantial breadth. Comparing responses between vaccine doses or regimens was not something the study was powered to do. The authors noted that the TCR breadth and depth analyses may have underestimated total T cell responses.

The chain joins TRBV4-3 to TRBJ2-1, with 9 central nucleotides matching TRBD1. The sequence derives from a person between 18 and 59 years old who received the Ad26.COV2.S COVID-19 vaccine or a placebo. The sequencing here drew on peripheral blood, taken in a trial of Ad26.COV2.S vaccine versus placebo. In nucleotide form, the sequence is TGCGCCAGCAGCCAAGACGGACAGGGGTACAATGAGCAGTTCTTC. Its protein product is CASSQDGQGYNEQFF.